What follows are 15 T cell receptor beta chains derived from one specimen sequenced in a study of cytomegalovirus exposure and HLA in healthy donors. Libraries were prepared by immunoSEQ multiplex PCR; TCRdb keeps only in-frame clonotypes and omits some of them. Of about 120,000 clones in the sample, approximately 81% were seen once. Sequenced: PBMCs. These receptors originate from a woman aged 30 to 39 in good health and CMV-seronegative.

The gene calls are TRBV30 and TRBJ1-2; a possible D gene is TRBD1 (5 bases). Per germline, CDR1 GTSNPN and CDR2 SVGIG (reference sequence). The CDR3 has 13 residues. V gave up 5 bases and J gave up 6 bases, with 16 bases separating them. CDR3 loop: CAWVFRGDDGYTF. The DNA for the CDR3 is TGTGCCTGGGTGTTTAGGGGCGATGATGGCTACACCTTC.

A few counts support this clone. This rearrangement joins TRBV11-2 to TRBJ1-4, with unresolved D. The length of the CDR3 is 15 residues. V lost 5 bases, J lost 1 base, and 11 bases lay in between. Germline CDR1 and CDR2: SGHAT and FQNNGV. For the CDR3, the DNA is TGTGCCAGCAGCGGAATACGGGGAACTAATGAAAAACTGTTTTTT. It is translated as CASSGIRGTNEKLFF.

The chain is built from TRBV5-1 and TRBJ1-1, with TRBD1 as a possible D gene (6 bases). The germline V gene has CDR1 SGHRS and CDR2 YFSETQ. The CDR3 covers 16 residues. V lost 0 bases, J lost 6 bases, and 18 bases lay in between. In nucleotides, the CDR3 is TGCGCCAGCAGCTTGGCCAGGGGCGAGGGGCATCCTGAAGCTTTCTTT. Its protein product is CASSLARGEGHPEAFF.

The chain employs TRBV5-6 and TRBJ1-5; D uncertain. Trimming removed 2 bases from V and 5 bases from J, with 17 bases in between. Germline V gene lookup returns CDR1 SGHDT and CDR2 YYEEEE. The CDR3 covers 16 residues. The CDR3 here is CASSLVGEDNDQPQHF. CDR3 nucleotide sequence: TGTGCCAGCAGCTTAGTCGGGGAAGATAACGATCAGCCCCAGCATTTT.

V is TRBV7-9 and J is TRBJ2-5; tentative D call: TRBD2 (5 bases). Germline V gene data show CDR1 as SEHNR and CDR2 as FQNEAQ (reference sequence). The CDR3 consists of 16 residues. Trimming took 4 bases from V and 3 from J, leaving 18 bases between them. This CDR3 is CASSSPRGSYEETQYF. The DNA of the CDR3 is TGTGCCAGCAGCTCCCCTCGAGGGAGTTACGAAGAGACCCAGTACTTC.

CDR3 amino acids: CASSLAGGNTGELFF. For the CDR3, the DNA is TGTGCCAGCAGCTTAGCGGGGGGGAACACCGGGGAGCTGTTTTTT. This rearrangement joins TRBV7-2 to TRBJ2-2; a possible D gene is TRBD2 (6 bases). The CDR3 contains 15 residues. V shed 0 bases and J shed 1 base, with 6 bases lying between them. CDR1 and CDR2 (germline): SGHTA, FQGNSA.

The chain is built from TRBV7-2 and TRBJ1-2, with TRBD1 matching over 10 bases. Germline V lookup: CDR1 SGHTA, CDR2 FQGNSA. Losses at the gene ends were 1 base for V and 4 bases for J; bases not matched to a gene: 9. CDR3 length equals 17 residues. CDR3 nucleotide sequence: TGTGCCAGCAGCTTAGATGGTGGGACAGGGGCGACCTATGGCTACACCTTC. Translated, it gives CASSLDGGTGATYGYTF. Variable domain in full (rest from reference TRBV7-2 and TRBJ1-2): GAGVSQSPSNKVTEKGKDVELRCDPISGHTALYWYRQSLGQGLEFLIYFQGNSAPDKSGLPSDRFSAERTGGSVSTLTIQRTQQEDSAVYLCASSLDGGTGATYGYTFGSGTRLTVV.

This chain joins TRBV5-4 and TRBJ1-1; 10 bases align to TRBD1. Germline V gene lookup returns CDR1 SGHNT and CDR2 YYREEE (reference sequence). The CDR3 runs 15 residues. J was trimmed by 4 bases and V by 3 bases; bases with no gene match: 6. DNA for the CDR3: TGTGCCAGCAGCTCATTAGACAGGGGGCGCACTGAAGCTTTCTTT. Amino acid sequence: CASSSLDRGRTEAFF.

The chain couples TRBV7-8 to TRBJ1-1; 7 bases are a match to TRBD1. The CDR3 is 16 amino acids. Germline loops: CDR1 SGHVS, CDR2 FQNEAQ. J lost 0 bases, V lost 1 base, and 5 bases had no gene match. CDR3 residues: CASSLVRTGVNTEAFF. Here the CDR3 DNA reads TGTGCCAGCAGCTTAGTACGCACAGGGGTGAACACTGAAGCTTTCTTT.

The chain couples TRBV6-5 to TRBJ1-5, with D tentatively TRBD1 (6 bases). V was trimmed by 6 bases and J by 5 bases, leaving 11 bases between them. CDR1 is MNHEY and CDR2 is SVGAGI in the germline V gene. This CDR3 contains 13 residues. This CDR3 is CASSEGVDQPQHF. CDR3 sequence (DNA): TGTGCCAGCAGCGAGGGGGTCGATCAGCCCCAGCATTTT.

The chain uses TRBV9 and TRBJ2-3, with 10 bases identical to TRBD1. Trimming removed 4 bases from V and 1 base from J; junction bases left unmatched: 6. CDR3 length: 16 amino acids. Germline lookup yields CDR1 SGDLS and CDR2 YYNGEE. The CDR3 DNA follows: TGTGCCAGCAGCTCGGCCGGGACAGGGGGCACAGATACGCAGTATTTT. Protein sequence: CASSSAGTGGTDTQYF.

The chain combines TRBV9 with TRBJ2-2; TRBD1 matches 7 bases. Germline loops: CDR1 SGDLS, CDR2 YYNGEE. This CDR3 comprises 15 residues. The V segment lost 4 bases and the J segment 4 bases; nucleotides outside the gene matches: 7. CDR3 protein: CASSPPTGSTGELFF. The CDR3 nucleotides are TGTGCCAGCAGCCCCCCGACAGGGTCCACCGGGGAGCTGTTTTTT.

For the CDR3, the DNA is TGTGCCAGCAGCGTACCAGGCTCTGGAAACACCATATATTTT. Translation gives CASSVPGSGNTIYF. The rearrangement joins TRBV9 to TRBJ1-3; the D is unclear. This CDR3 has 14 amino acids. Germline CDR1 and CDR2: SGDLS and YYNGEE. Trimming left V 1 base short and J 0 bases short, with 5 bases between.

CDR3 protein: CASGTSGSGANVLTF. CDR3 bases: TGTGCCTCCGGGACTAGCGGTTCTGGGGCCAACGTCCTGACTTTC. The gene calls are TRBV19 and TRBJ2-6, with 11 nucleotides matching TRBD2. V shed 11 bases, J shed 1 base, and the junction held 4 bases outside the gene matches. In germline, CDR1 is LNHDA, CDR2 SQIVND (reference sequence). The CDR3 length is 15 residues. The variable domain in full, with the rest retrieved from reference TRBV19 and TRBJ2-6, is DGGITQSPKYLFRKEGQNVTLSCEQNLNHDAMYWYRQDPGQGLRLIYYSQIVNDFQKGDIAEGYSVSREKKESFPLTVTSAQKNPTAFYLCASGTSGSGANVLTFGAGSRLTVL.

This chain links TRBV6-1 with TRBJ2-3; TRBD2 agrees at 7 bases. The trim removed 3 bases at V and 1 base at J, leaving 4 bases unmatched. CDR1 MNHNS and CDR2 SASEGT come from the germline V gene. The CDR3 has 15 residues. CDR3 sequence reads: CASSEIAGGTDTQYF. The CDR3, as DNA: TGTGCCAGCAGTGAGATAGCGGGCGGCACAGATACGCAGTATTTT.